The entry below describes one TCR beta chain. The source of the sample is a study of control samples from healthy donors and cancer patients. Repertoires were generated with immunoSEQ multiplex PCR, while TCRdb's copy carries only in-frame clones and drops some. The sample has some 410,000 clones, approximately 90% seen once. The source is a man aged 35 to 55 with head and neck cancer. Sequencing used PBMCs.

The CDR3 reads CASSILGTVSNQPQHF. Here the CDR3 DNA reads TGTGCCAGCAGTATCCTTGGGACAGTCAGCAATCAGCCCCAGCATTTT. This chain connects TRBV28 to TRBJ1-5, with 7 bases identical to TRBD1. Germline CDR1 is MDHEN and CDR2 is SYDVKM. The CDR3 has 16 residues. With 5 bases clipped from V and 1 base from J, the junction kept 8 bases outside the gene matches.